This passage covers 14 T cell receptor beta chains from one sample sequenced in a study of technical replicates of blood from a few donors. The repertoire was sequenced with immunoSEQ multiplex PCR; TCRdb's copy has only in-frame clones and lacks some. The sample gives around 76,000 clones, just under 97% of which show up once; around 0.2% is in the top ten. The source material was T cells isolated from PBMCs. All receptors come from a human donor in good health.

The V call is TRBV2, the J call TRBJ2-4; TRBD1 aligns across 7 bases. Germline V gives CDR1 SNHLY, CDR2 FYNNEI. With V trimmed by 4 bases and J by 11 bases, 11 bases remained unmatched. The CDR3 is 14 amino acids. CDR3 loop: CASSGNRGSTFQYF. DNA of the CDR3: TGTGCCAGCAGTGGAAACAGGGGTTCAACCTTTCAGTACTTC. Combining the CDR3 with reference TRBV2 and TRBJ2-4 gives the whole variable domain EPEVTQTPSHQVTQMGQEVILRCVPISNHLYFYWYRQILGQKVEFLVSFYNNEISEKSEIFDDQFSVERPDGSNFTLKIRSTKLEDSAMYFCASSGNRGSTFQYFGAGTRLSVL.

This chain links TRBV6-4 with TRBJ2-1; 10 bases are shared with TRBD2. This CDR3 has 16 amino acids. CDR1 and CDR2 from the germline V gene are MRHNA and SNTAGT. V shed 2 bases and J 5 bases; nucleotides not matched to a gene: 6. CDR3 DNA sequence: TGTGCCAGCAGTGACGAGGGACTAGCGCTCCACAATGAGCAGTTCTTC. Amino acid sequence: CASSDEGLALHNEQFF.

The chain recombines TRBV5-6 with TRBJ1-6, with TRBD1 as a possible D gene (6 bases). This CDR3 is built from 15 residues. The V and J ends lost 4 bases and 4 bases respectively, with 12 bases between them. Germline assignment: CDR1 SGHDT and CDR2 YYEEEE. CDR3 nucleotide sequence: TGTGCCAGCAGCCAACAGGGTTGGTATAATTCACCCCTCCACTTT. It translates to CASSQQGWYNSPLHF.

The chain carries TRBV5-1 and TRBJ2-3, with D unclear. Trimming cost V 2 bases and J 2 bases, with 18 bases left between them. Per the germline V gene, CDR1 is SGHRS and CDR2 is YFSETQ. This CDR3 spans 17 amino acids. Here the CDR3 reads CASSFEYSRTHTDTQYF. The CDR3 bases are TGCGCCAGCAGCTTCGAGTATTCACGTACCCACACAGATACGCAGTATTTT.

V usage is TRBV9 and J usage is TRBJ2-2; D is ambiguous. The V gene lost 4 bases and the J gene lost 2 bases, with 21 bases spanning the gap. Germline loops: CDR1 SGDLS, CDR2 YYNGEE. This CDR3 is built from 18 residues. Here the CDR3 DNA reads TGTGCCAGCAGCAAGAAACCAGGTTCCATTTATAACACCGGGGAGCTGTTTTTT. It specifies CASSKKPGSIYNTGELFF.

The V gene is TRBV9, the J gene TRBJ1-2; 7 bases are a match to TRBD1. From germline, CDR1 is SGDLS and CDR2 YYNGEE. The J segment lost 1 base and the V segment lost 7 bases, leaving 7 bases of the junction unmatched. The CDR3 spans 14 residues. The CDR3 here is CASFGTASNYGYTF. DNA of the CDR3: TGTGCCAGCTTCGGGACAGCGAGTAACTATGGCTACACCTTC.

The CDR3 DNA is TGTGCCAGCAGCTTAGCGCGGGGGCGAAACATTCAGTACTTC. Translated: CASSLARGRNIQYF. This rearrangement joins TRBV11-2 to TRBJ2-4, with a tentative D call TRBD2 (7 bases). The CDR3 totals 14 residues. Trimming removed 1 base at V and 6 bases at J, with 10 bases between. Germline CDR1 reads SGHAT; CDR2 reads FQNNGV.

In the case of this clone: Other DNA sequences in the same sample also yield this CDR3. V is TRBV28 and J is TRBJ2-1; 7 bases align to TRBD1. This CDR3 contains 15 residues. Trimming took 5 bases from V and 4 from J; bases not matched to a gene: 8. Germline V CDR1 and CDR2: MDHEN, SYDVKM. The CDR3 nucleotides read TGTGCCAGCAGTCCCGGGACAGCCTCTTACAATGAGCAGTTCTTC. This codes for CASSPGTASYNEQFF.

This chain connects TRBV28 to TRBJ2-2; 9 bases agree with TRBD2. Trimming cost V 8 bases and J 3 bases; bases outside gene matches: 10. The germline V gene encodes CDR1 MDHEN and CDR2 SYDVKM. CDR3 length equals 16 residues. The CDR3 region is CASRQSGRMYTGELFF. The CDR3 DNA reads TGTGCCAGCCGACAAAGCGGGAGGATGTACACCGGGGAGCTGTTTTTT.

Written as DNA, the CDR3 is TGCGCCAGCAGCCAAGGGCTAGCGGGAGTGGTTGCCTACGAGCAGTACTTC. This codes for CASSQGLAGVVAYEQYF. The chain couples TRBV4-1 to TRBJ2-7; TRBD2 aligns across 10 bases. Unmatched junction bases numbered 8, after V lost 1 base and J lost 2 bases. There are 17 residues in the CDR3. In germline, CDR1 is MGHRA, CDR2 YSYEKL.

The chain has TRBV29-1 and TRBJ2-2; D gene ambiguous. Between the trimmed V and J ends, which lost 7 bases and 4 bases, there was a span of 13 bases. The CDR3 consists of 13 residues. The germline gives CDR1 SQVTM, CDR2 ANQGSEA. The CDR3 region is CSGRWRSTGELFF. The CDR3 DNA is TGCAGCGGTCGGTGGCGGAGCACCGGGGAGCTGTTTTTT.

The J gene is TRBJ1-1, the V gene TRBV4-1, with D unresolved. CDR3 length equals 13 residues. The germline V and J ends were trimmed by 1 base and 1 base, with 4 bases remaining between them. CDR1 is MGHRA and CDR2 is YSYEKL in the germline V gene. Here the CDR3 reads CASSQVKNTEAFF. CDR3 DNA: TGCGCCAGCAGCCAAGTCAAGAACACTGAAGCTTTCTTT.

The V call is TRBV27, the J call TRBJ1-2; a possible D gene is TRBD1 (5 bases). The V end was cut by 0 bases, the J end by 7 bases, with 12 bases between. This CDR3 spans 14 amino acids. Germline V lookup: CDR1 MNHEY, CDR2 SMNVEV (reference sequence). The DNA of the CDR3 is TGTGCCAGCAGTTTATCGAATGCGGGGGGTGGCTACACCTTC. It encodes CASSLSNAGGGYTF.

J is TRBJ2-1 and V is TRBV4-1; D possibly corresponds to TRBD2 (5 bases). Trimming pared 0 bases from V and 8 bases from J, leaving 5 bases between. The CDR3 is 12 amino acids. In germline, CDR1 is MGHRA, CDR2 YSYEKL. CDR3 amino acids: CASSQDGDEQFF. The CDR3 nucleotides read TGCGCCAGCAGCCAAGACGGGGATGAGCAGTTCTTC.